Listed below are T cell receptor beta chains from one sample, sequenced in a study of human T cells and chemical hapten exposure. Via MiXCR, TCRdb re-called the RACE reads, giving one row per CDR3 protein. The sample has about 110,000 distinct CDR3 sequences, around 12% seen once. The sequencing here drew on whole blood, taken in connection with sensitization to the hapten diphenylcyclopropenone (DPC). The source of these receptors is a woman aged 50 to 65 with alopecia areata. Some clones in this sample may be carry-over from other donors' samples. The CDR3 runs from the conserved cysteine through the conserved F or W. D genes are given only for firm matches. Part of the rows lack a size; the others show once, few, many or a class for expanded clones.

>TRBJ1-5|NA|TRBV11-2|NA
CASSLDEYSNQPQHF
TGTGCCAGCAGTCTAGACGAATATAGCAATCAGCCCCAGCATTTT
>TRBJ1-4|NA|TRBV18|few
CASSPTGQGRTNEKLFF
TGTGCCAGCTCACCCACGGGCCAGGGAAGAACTAATGAAAAACTGTTTTTT
>TRBJ1-4|TRBD1|TRBV6-6|few
CASRGQGTVAYEKLFF
TGTGCCAGCAGGGGACAGGGAACCGTGGCCTATGAAAAACTGTTTTTT
>TRBJ2-1|NA|TRBV2|few
CASSEDSGQFF
TGTGCCAGCAGTGAGGATAGCGGCCAGTTCTTC
>TRBJ2-3|TRBD2|TRBV7-6|many
CASSSGLAGDTQYF
TGTGCCAGCAGCTCCGGACTAGCAGGAGATACGCAGTATTTT
>TRBJ1-5|NA|TRBV15|NA
CATSRGEDQPQHF
TGTGCCACCAGCAGAGGAGAGGATCAGCCCCAGCATTTT
>TRBJ2-2|TRBD1|TRBV6-6|few
CASSLRDSLGELFF
TGTGCCAGCAGCCTCCGGGACAGCCTTGGGGAGCTGTTTTTT
>TRBJ1-3|NA|TRBV7-2|few
CASSPPGGTLSGNTIYF
TGTGCCAGCAGCCCCCCGGGCGGAACGCTCTCTGGAAACACCATATATTTT
>TRBJ2-2|TRBD1|TRBV29-1|NA
CSVVGTGVNTGELFF
TGCAGCGTCGTAGGGACAGGAGTAAACACCGGGGAGCTGTTTTTT
>TRBJ2-7|NA|TRBV19|NA
CASSIELAASYEQYF
TGTGCCAGTAGTATAGAGTTGGCAGCCTCCTACGAGCAGTACTTC
>TRBJ2-1|TRBD2|TRBV12-3/TRBV12-4|few
CASSLNAGQRGGNNEQFF
TGTGCCAGCAGTTTAAATGCCGGGCAGCGGGGGGGCAACAATGAGCAGTTCTTC
>TRBJ1-5|NA|TRBV20-1|NA
CSARVFNTAGRAQHF
TGCAGTGCTAGAGTCTTCAATACAGCGGGTCGAGCCCAGCATTTT
>TRBJ1-1|NA|TRBV2|many
CASMGGRGPSDAFF
TGTGCCAGCATGGGGGGCAGGGGACCCAGTGACGCTTTCTTT
>TRBJ1-5|NA|TRBV12-3/TRBV12-4|few
CASTEWGAVSNQPQHF
TGTGCCAGCACCGAATGGGGGGCTGTTAGCAATCAGCCCCAGCATTTT
>TRBJ2-1|NA|TRBV15|few
CATSRGAQSSYNEQFF
TGTGCCACCAGCAGAGGTGCCCAAAGCTCCTACAATGAGCAGTTCTTC
>TRBJ1-1|NA|TRBV7-2|NA
CASSSGSNTEAFF
TGTGCCAGCAGCTCCGGGTCTAACACTGAAGCTTTCTTT
>TRBJ2-3|NA|TRBV7-6|many
CASSRRDTSTDTQYF
TGTGCCAGCAGCCGCCGGGACACTAGCACAGATACGCAGTATTTT
>TRBJ2-1|TRBD2|TRBV7-6|many
CASSPLAGPYNEQFF
TGTGCCAGCAGCCCGCTAGCGGGTCCTTACAATGAGCAGTTCTTC
>TRBJ1-3|NA|TRBV11-2|NA
CASSLSTFHWGSGNTIYF
TGTGCCAGCAGCTTATCGACCTTCCATTGGGGCTCTGGAAACACCATATATTTT
>TRBJ1-2|NA|TRBV28|NA
CASSTDYGYTF
TGTGCCAGCAGTACAGATTATGGCTACACCTTC
>TRBJ2-7|NA|TRBV28|NA
CASEGNYEQYF
TGTGCCAGCGAGGGGAACTACGAGCAGTACTTC
>TRBJ1-6|NA|TRBV12-3/TRBV12-4|NA
CASTLEEYSPLHF
TGTGCCAGCACCCTCGAGGAGTATTCACCCCTCCACTTT
>TRBJ2-3|TRBD2|TRBV5-1|few
CASSRAGEGTDTQYF
TGCGCCAGCTCCCGAGCGGGAGAAGGCACAGATACGCAGTATTTT
>TRBJ1-6|NA|TRBV4-3|many
CASSQEGGSGWGNSPLHF
TGCGCCAGCAGCCAAGAAGGGGGTTCAGGGTGGGGTAATTCACCCCTCCACTTT
>TRBJ2-3|NA|TRBV5-6|NA
CASRARIDGDTQYF
TGTGCCAGCAGGGCCAGAATCGATGGAGATACGCAGTATTTT
>TRBJ2-7|NA|TRBV18|NA
CASSAPETRSYEQYF
TGTGCCAGCTCAGCTCCTGAGACACGGAGCTACGAGCAGTACTTC
>TRBJ1-2|TRBD1|TRBV12-3/TRBV12-4|NA
CASSFRTGGKVHGYTF
TGTGCCAGCAGTTTTCGGACAGGGGGTAAAGTCCATGGCTACACCTTC